This passage covers 8 T cell receptor beta chains from one sample sequenced in a study of cytomegalovirus exposure and HLA in healthy donors. 13 Jbeta primers and 60 Vbeta primers were used for the PCR. Produced via immunoSEQ multiplex PCR; TCRdb's table is partial and in-frame only. The sample records more than 90,000 clones, approximately 72% being singletons. The sequencing sample was made of PBMCs. The receptors stem from a woman between 35 and 50 years old in good health and CMV-seronegative.

The CDR3 loop reads CASSILSQPQHF. In DNA form, the CDR3 reads TGTGCCAGTAGTATACTGAGTCAGCCCCAGCATTTT. The chain recombines TRBV19 with TRBJ1-5; no clear D. Germline V lookup: CDR1 LNHDA, CDR2 SQIVND (reference sequence). V was clipped by 2 bases and J by 6 bases, with 5 bases between them. CDR3 length: 12 amino acids.

The chain carries TRBV6-5 and TRBJ1-6; D unclear. V shed 5 bases and J shed 7 bases, with 6 bases lying between them. There are 12 residues in the CDR3. CDR1 and CDR2 from the germline V gene are MNHEY and SVGAGI. The CDR3 loop is CASSVGNSPLHF. The CDR3 DNA reads as TGTGCCAGCAGTGTCGGGAATTCACCCCTCCACTTT.

Concerning this clone: The conserved final phenylalanine or tryptophan is absent from the CDR3, which likely points to a read error. The DNA is omitted, as the CDR3 cannot be located on it reliably, and the CDR3 follows TCRdb's listing. The V and J genes are TRBV6-1 and TRBJ1-1; the D call TRBD1 from the table was never checked on the DNA. The CDR3 spans 11 residues, counting both ends. Germline V gene data show CDR1 as MNHNS and CDR2 as SASEGT. The CDR3 sequence: CASRDRAYASL.

The chain recombines TRBV27 with TRBJ2-5; D is ambiguous. Trimming took 5 bases from V and 3 from J, leaving 13 bases between them. This CDR3 has 14 amino acids. The V gene's germline CDR1 is MNHEY and CDR2 SMNVEV (reference sequence). The CDR3 loop reads CASSPIGLEETQYF. CDR3 in DNA: TGTGCCAGCAGTCCTATAGGTCTAGAAGAGACCCAGTACTTC.

CDR3 region: CASSQGTGGLAETQYF. CDR3 DNA: TGCGCCAGCAGCCAAGGGACAGGGGGCTTAGCGGAGACCCAGTACTTC. V usage is TRBV4-1 and J usage is TRBJ2-5; 11 bases agree with TRBD1. The CDR3 length is 16 residues. Germline CDR1 reads MGHRA; CDR2 reads YSYEKL. V gave up 1 base and J gave up 5 bases; unmatched junction bases: 6.

This chain links TRBV7-3 with TRBJ1-2; TRBD1 matches at 7 bases. J lost 2 bases, V lost 5 bases, and 5 bases had no gene match. CDR1 and CDR2 from the germline V gene are SGHTA and FQGTGA. The CDR3 consists of 14 residues. The CDR3 DNA reads TGTGCCAGCAGCCCAAAGGGACAGAACTATGGCTACACCTTC. This codes for CASSPKGQNYGYTF.

The V gene is TRBV19, the J gene TRBJ2-7; a possible D gene is TRBD1 (5 bases). The germline V gene has CDR1 LNHDA and CDR2 SQIVND (reference sequence). V was clipped by 8 bases and J by 5 bases, with 10 bases between them. The CDR3 is 11 amino acids. CDR3 nucleotide sequence: TGTGCCAGTGGTCAGGGCCACGAGCAGTACTTC. Protein sequence: CASGQGHEQYF.

The table lists this clone with a few counts. The V call is TRBV6-5, the J call TRBJ1-1; D ambiguous. The germline gives CDR1 MNHEY, CDR2 SVGAGI. CDR3 length: 15 amino acids. Deletions cut 2 bases from V and 2 bases from J, with 12 bases between. The CDR3 sequence is CASSYEFAGNTEAFF. In DNA form, the CDR3 reads TGTGCCAGCAGTTACGAGTTTGCGGGAAACACTGAAGCTTTCTTT.